The 20 T cell receptor beta chains given below trace back to one sample, sequenced in a study of response to subunit inactivated influenza vaccine. TCRdb recomputed calls from the RT-PCR reads with MiXCR, one row per CDR3 protein. The sample comprises fewer than 550,000 distinct CDR3 sequences, about 25% of which are singletons, and around 1.8% rests with the top ten. Sequences were derived from CD4+ T cells sorted from PBMCs, sampled 5 days after vaccination. Receptors originate from a man between 45 and 60 years old who received an inactivated influenza vaccine.

The rearrangement uses TRBV20-1 and TRBJ2-7, with 7 bases aligning to TRBD1. CDR3 size: 14 residues. CDR1 DFQATT and CDR2 SNEGSKA come from the germline V gene (reference sequence). V was pared by 1 base and J by 4 bases, with 7 bases of the junction left unmatched. CDR3 DNA: TGCAGTGCTAGAGTGGTAGGGGGCTCATACGAGCAGTACTTC. This sequence encodes CSARVVGGSYEQYF.

This clonotype was recorded a few times. This chain uses TRBV5-5 with TRBJ1-5; tentative D call: TRBD1 (6 bases). V lost 0 bases to trimming and J lost 6 bases, with 10 bases between them. CDR3 length: 14 amino acids. Germline CDR1 reads SGHKS; CDR2 reads YYEKEE (reference sequence). The CDR3 is CASSLVAGAQPQHF. The CDR3 coding sequence is TGTGCCAGCAGCTTGGTCGCAGGGGCTCAGCCCCAGCATTTT.

This clonotype was observed a few times. The chain carries TRBV20-1 and TRBJ2-5; D gene uncertain. Deletions cut 0 bases from V and 5 bases from J, with 13 bases between. The CDR3 runs to 14 residues. From germline, CDR1 is DFQATT and CDR2 SNEGSKA (reference sequence). This chain's CDR3 is CSARDWSAGETQYF. The CDR3 DNA is TGCAGTGCTAGAGATTGGAGCGCCGGGGAGACCCAGTACTTC.

The V call is TRBV7-2, the J call TRBJ1-5; 8 bases match TRBD1. This CDR3 contains 16 residues. V dropped 5 bases and J dropped 0; count of bases not matched to a gene: 6. Germline V CDR1 and CDR2: SGHTA, FQGNSA. The CDR3 here is CASSPRTGTSNQPQHF. CDR3 DNA: TGTGCCAGCAGCCCTCGGACAGGGACTAGCAATCAGCCCCAGCATTTT.

The table lists this clonotype with a count of one. This chain joins TRBV29-1 and TRBJ2-3; 8 bases line up with TRBD2. Germline loops: CDR1 SQVTM, CDR2 ANQGSEA. Germline trimming cut 4 bases from V and 4 bases from J; bases unmatched to any gene: 7. This CDR3 comprises 14 residues. CDR3 sequence: CSVGAGDTSDTQYF. Here the CDR3 DNA reads TGCAGCGTTGGAGCGGGGGATACTTCAGATACGCAGTATTTT.

The chain has TRBV29-1 and TRBJ2-5; D is uncertain. The V gene's germline CDR1 is SQVTM and CDR2 ANQGSEA. V dropped 8 bases and J dropped 3 bases, with 7 bases sitting between them. The CDR3 is 10 amino acids. In nucleotides, the CDR3 is TGCAGCTACGCTGAAGAGACCCAGTACTTC. Translating gives CSYAEETQYF.

V is TRBV27 and J is TRBJ1-6, with no clear D. V shed 6 bases and J shed 8 bases, with 11 bases lying between them. The CDR3 consists of 13 residues. CDR1 and CDR2 (germline): MNHEY, SMNVEV (reference sequence). The CDR3 protein is CASSQTADSPLHF. In DNA, the CDR3 is TGTGCCAGCAGCCAGACCGCCGATTCACCCCTCCACTTT.

This clonotype was counted a few times. The gene calls are TRBV6-5 and TRBJ2-5; 10 bases are a match to TRBD2. V dropped 0 bases and J dropped 2; count of bases not matched to a gene: 3. In germline, CDR1 is MNHEY, CDR2 SVGAGI. The CDR3 sequence is 16 residues long. The CDR3 DNA reads TGTGCCAGCAGTTACTCGAGGACTAGCGGACAAGAGACCCAGTACTTC. Protein sequence: CASSYSRTSGQETQYF.

A few counts support this clonotype. The chain links TRBV7-2 to TRBJ2-3; 9 nucleotides line up with TRBD2. CDR1 is SGHTA and CDR2 is FQGNSA in the germline V gene. Trimming took 3 bases from V and 6 from J; bases not matched to a gene: 4. The CDR3 is 14 residues long. Here the CDR3 reads CASSLGGTSDTQYF. CDR3 DNA: TGTGCCAGCAGCTTGGGGGGGACTAGCGATACGCAGTATTTT. Complete variable domain (other parts from reference TRBV7-2 and TRBJ2-3): GAGVSQSPSNKVTEKGKDVELRCDPISGHTALYWYRQSLGQGLEFLIYFQGNSAPDKSGLPSDRFSAERTGGSVSTLTIQRTQQEDSAVYLCASSLGGTSDTQYFGPGTRLTVL.

This clonotype was seen a handful of times. The V and J genes are TRBV12-3 or TRBV12-4 and TRBJ2-7, with D unresolved. The CDR3 runs to 14 residues. The V end lost 5 bases, the J end lost 0 bases, and 11 bases lay between the germline ends. The CDR3 coding sequence is TGTGCCAGCAGTCCCGGTTGGCGCTCCTACGAGCAGTACTTC. This sequence encodes CASSPGWRSYEQYF.

This sequence joins TRBV20-1 and TRBJ2-1; 10 nucleotides line up with TRBD1. This CDR3 is 16 amino acids long. V gave up 6 bases and J gave up 7 bases; unmatched junction bases: 15. CDR1 and CDR2 (germline): DFQATT, SNEGSKA (reference sequence). CDR3 loop: CSANPADRGLRNEQFF. The CDR3 region has the DNA TGCAGTGCCAACCCTGCCGACAGGGGGCTAAGAAATGAGCAGTTCTTC.

This clonotype came up a few times. J is TRBJ1-1 and V is TRBV7-9; 8 bases map to TRBD1. V lost 2 bases, J lost 5 bases, and 7 bases stayed unmatched. There are 15 residues in the CDR3. Germline V gene sequence: CDR1 SEHNR, CDR2 FQNEAQ (reference sequence). The CDR3 DNA follows: TGTGCCAGCAGCTTAAGTCCAGGGGGCGGGACTGAAGCTTTCTTT. This encodes CASSLSPGGGTEAFF.

The rearrangement links TRBV6-5 to TRBJ2-1, with 11 bases identical to TRBD2. Germline V CDR1 and CDR2: MNHEY, SVGAGI. This CDR3 spans 15 amino acids. J gave up 6 bases and V 4 bases, and 5 bases lay outside the gene matches. CDR3 in DNA: TGTGCCAGCAGTTCAGGGACTAGCGGTCTCAATGAGCAGTTCTTC. Its translation: CASSSGTSGLNEQFF.

The rearrangement links TRBV11-2 to TRBJ2-7; D is undetermined. CDR1 SGHAT and CDR2 FQNNGV come from the germline V gene. The CDR3 sequence is 13 residues long. Trimming removed 2 bases at V and 3 bases at J, with 8 bases between. CDR3 DNA: TGTGCCAGCAGCTTAAACCCGGTCTACGAGCAGTACTTC. It codes for CASSLNPVYEQYF.

This clonotype was recorded at least ten times. The chain is built from TRBV12-3 or TRBV12-4 and TRBJ2-2; 8 bases are a match to TRBD2. This CDR3 comprises 20 residues. Trimming at V came to 5 bases and at J to 0 bases, leaving 17 bases not matched to a gene. The CDR3 bases are TGTGCCAGCAGTCTCTTAGCGGTCCGGGAGGGGCTTCCGAACACCGGGGAGCTGTTTTTT. Residues: CASSLLAVREGLPNTGELFF.

The V call is TRBV28, the J call TRBJ1-1; D gene unclear. Germline values: CDR1 MDHEN, CDR2 SYDVKM. This CDR3 has 12 residues. V gave up 3 bases and J gave up 6 bases, with 8 bases separating them. The CDR3, as DNA: TGTGCCAGCAGTTTGTTGGTTTCTGAAGCTTTCTTT. It yields the protein CASSLLVSEAFF.

This sequence joins TRBV4-2 and TRBJ2-1; D call uncertain. V lost 4 bases and J 4 bases, leaving 14 bases between the germline ends. The CDR3 length is 15 residues. CDR1 LGHNA and CDR2 YNFKEQ come from the germline V gene. Here the CDR3 reads CASSLAETRYNEQFF. The CDR3, as DNA: TGTGCCAGCAGCCTAGCCGAGACGCGATACAATGAGCAGTTCTTC.

This rearrangement joins TRBV6-1 to TRBJ2-7, with TRBD1 identical over 10 bases. CDR3 length: 14 amino acids. Germline trimming cut 6 bases from V and 7 bases from J; bases unmatched to any gene: 9. Germline lookup yields CDR1 MNHNS and CDR2 SASEGT. The CDR3, as DNA: TGTGCCAGCAGGAAGACAGGGGGCGTGGAAGAGCAGTACTTC. It encodes CASRKTGGVEEQYF.

The chain joins TRBV6-2 or TRBV6-3 to TRBJ2-1, with a weak D call TRBD2 (6 bases). Germline values: CDR1 MNHEY, CDR2 SVGEGT. This CDR3 comprises 15 residues. Trimming left V 6 bases short and J 2 bases short, with 14 bases between. The chain's CDR3 is CASSNVRTTYNEQFF. DNA for the CDR3: TGTGCCAGCAGCAACGTCAGGACTACCTACAATGAGCAGTTCTTC.

This clonotype was found many times. The rearrangement links TRBV7-8 to TRBJ2-7, with TRBD1 identical over 9 bases. Trimming cost V 5 bases and J 4 bases; bases outside gene matches: 3. CDR1 is SGHVS and CDR2 is FQNEAQ in the germline V gene. The CDR3 has 13 residues. The CDR3 sequence: CASSRQGGYEQYF. The CDR3 region has the DNA TGTGCCAGCAGCCGACAGGGGGGGTACGAGCAGTACTTC.